Listed below are T cell receptor beta chains from one sample, sequenced in a study of blood T cell repertoires in COVID-19. Using immunoSEQ multiplex PCR, the repertoire was profiled, and TCRdb retains in-frame clones only, with some absent. The repertoire holds tens of thousands of clones, 65% to 85% seen once, with approximately 4% in the top ten. The sequenced sample consisted of PBMCs or T cells enriched from blood (not recorded which). These receptors came from a woman between 35 and 50 years old with acute COVID-19. Each CDR3 is given with its conserved first and last residue. D genes are given only for firm matches. Some rows have no size entry. The others give once, few or many, or a class for an expanded clone.

TRBJ2-1 TRBD1 TRBV7-2 NA CASSFYRGSYNEQFF TGTGCCAGCAGCTTCTACAGGGGTTCCTACAATGAGCAGTTCTTC
TRBJ2-5 NA TRBV2 NA CASSEHPRQPQYF TGTGCCAGCAGTGAGCACCCCAGGCAGCCCCAGTACTTC
TRBJ2-2 NA TRBV6-5 NA CASSYSRANTGELFF TGTGCCAGCAGTTACTCGCGGGCGAACACCGGGGAGCTGTTTTTT
TRBJ2-2 NA TRBV5-6 few CASSRRRDTGELFF TGTGCCAGCAGTAGAAGGCGGGACACCGGGGAGCTGTTTTTT
TRBJ1-4 NA TRBV28 large CASSLHTRVPNEKLFF TGTGCCAGCAGTTTACATACCCGGGTACCCAATGAAAAACTGTTTTTT
TRBJ2-3 TRBD1 TRBV2 NA CASSKTGGFTDTQYF TGTGCCAGCAGCAAGACAGGGGGCTTCACAGATACGCAGTATTTT
TRBJ2-7 NA TRBV7-9 NA CASSLQAVEQYF TGTGCCAGCAGCTTACAGGCCGTCGAGCAGTACTTC
TRBJ2-6 TRBD1 TRBV13 NA CASSTWTGSGANVLTF TGTGCCAGCAGCACTTGGACAGGCTCTGGGGCCAACGTCCTGACTTTC
TRBJ1-1 TRBD1 TRBV24-1 NA CATSKQGITFF TGTGCCACCTCAAAACAGGGGATAACTTTCTTT
TRBJ2-2 NA TRBV11-2 once CASSLGQGNGELFF TGTGCCAGCAGCTTAGGGCAGGGGAACGGGGAGCTGTTTTTT
TRBJ2-3 NA TRBV9 few CASSVEGGSTDTQYF TGTGCCAGCAGCGTAGAAGGGGGTTCCACAGATACGCAGTATTTT